This TCR beta chain appears in the sequencing data of a study of blood T cell repertoires in COVID-19. In the study overall: T cells, B-cell-depleted T cells, or PBMCs supplied cDNA or gDNA.

This clone was counted only a few times. In the study's own analysis: Using reference gene primer amplification, nucleated cell counts were estimated. The method was immunoSEQ multiplex PCR; TCRdb's version includes in-frame clones alone and lacks a portion of them. V, J and clone size are those of that table, while D and trimming were read from the DNA. Counted here are around 250,000 clones, more than 75% occurring once; the ten biggest clones make up 9% to 15%. Trimming left V 3 bases short and J 6 bases short, with 6 bases between. CDR1 and CDR2 from the germline V gene are DFQATT and SNEGSKA (reference sequence). The CDR3 is made up of 11 amino acids.

V gene TRBV20-1 combines with J gene TRBJ1-5, with a weak D call TRBD1 (5 bases). Source material: peripheral blood. This receptor was taken from a man at least 80 years old with acute or convalescent COVID-19. CDR3 residues: CSASGGQPQHF. CDR3 DNA: TGCAGTGCTAGCGGGGGTCAGCCCCAGCATTTT.